These 32 T cell receptor beta chains originate from one sample sequenced in a study of graft-versus-host responses after intestinal transplantation. Researchers processed graft tissue to release intraepithelial and lamina propria lymphocytes. TCRdb's copy holds only in-frame clones and misses some; the assay was immunoSEQ multiplex PCR. Among more than 50,000 clones listed, roughly nine tenths were seen once. This specimen was ileum tissue, taken roughly 390 days after transplant. The receptors come from a human patient who received an intestinal transplant, so some T cells may come from the graft donor.

Of note for this clone: Other DNA sequences from this sample encode an identical CDR3 as well. This chain uses TRBV4-1 with TRBJ1-1; D is ambiguous. V was clipped by 0 bases and J by 2 bases, with 4 bases between them. The length of the CDR3 is 13 residues. In germline, CDR1 is MGHRA, CDR2 YSYEKL. The CDR3 loop reads CASSQDRNTEAFF. The CDR3 DNA follows: TGCGCCAGCAGCCAAGACAGAAACACTGAAGCTTTCTTT.

The V and J genes are TRBV6-5 and TRBJ2-7; the match to TRBD1 covers 8 bases. The germline V gene encodes CDR1 MNHEY and CDR2 SVGAGI. V gave up 5 bases and J gave up 0 bases; unmatched junction bases: 6. CDR3 length: 15 amino acids. This chain's CDR3 is CASSGRDRSSYEQYF. The CDR3 region has the DNA TGTGCCAGCAGTGGCCGGGACAGGAGCTCCTACGAGCAGTACTTC.

This chain uses TRBV23-1 with TRBJ2-5; TRBD1 matches 9 bases. TRBV23-1 is annotated as an ORF whose role is uncertain. With V trimmed by 3 bases and J by 2 bases, 7 bases remained unmatched. CDR3 length equals 16 residues. CDR3 in DNA: TGCGCCAGCAGTCATTGCTCTGACAGGGGGCAAGAGACCCAGTACTTC. Translation gives CASSHCSDRGQETQYF.

The J gene is TRBJ2-5, the V gene TRBV12-2; TRBD2 is taken as the D call from the table, unchecked against the DNA. TRBV12-2 constitutes a pseudogene. The CDR3 consists of 15 residues. The DNA for the CDR3 is TGTGCAAGTCGCTTAAGGCGGGGGGGCTTTAAGACCCAGTACTTC. Translating gives CASRLRRGGFKTQYF.

This clone was seen once. The genes are TRBV10-3 and TRBJ2-5; D is undetermined. V lost 0 bases to trimming and J lost 1 base, with 6 bases between them. Germline lookup yields CDR1 ENHRY and CDR2 SYGVKD. This CDR3 contains 14 residues. The CDR3 DNA follows: TGTGCCATCAGTGAGTCCAAGGCCCAAGAGACCCAGTACTTC. This encodes CAISESKAQETQYF.

This clone was picked up one time. The rearrangement links TRBV30 to TRBJ2-7; possibly TRBD2 for D (5 bases). CDR3 length: 14 residues. CDR1 and CDR2 from the germline V gene are GTSNPN and SVGIG (reference sequence). The V and J ends lost 3 bases and 4 bases respectively, with 16 bases between them. CDR3 protein: CAWRPRRLVYEQYF. DNA for the CDR3: TGTGCCTGGAGGCCCCGGAGGCTAGTGTACGAGCAGTACTTC.

The chain has TRBV18 and TRBJ2-5; 10 bases are shared with TRBD1. With 3 bases clipped from V and 7 bases from J, the junction kept 8 bases outside the gene matches. CDR3 length equals 15 residues. Germline loops: CDR1 KGHSH, CDR2 LQKENI. DNA for the CDR3: TGTGCCAGCTCACCCCGGACAGGGGGGGTAGGGACCCAGTACTTC. Translation gives CASSPRTGGVGTQYF.

J is TRBJ2-7 and V is TRBV28; D unresolved. The germline V and J ends were trimmed by 3 bases and 6 bases, with 6 bases remaining between them. This CDR3 is 11 amino acids long. Germline values: CDR1 MDHEN, CDR2 SYDVKM. CDR3 sequence: CASSLVGEQYF. CDR3 DNA: TGTGCCAGCAGTTTGGTGGGCGAGCAGTACTTC.

The J gene is TRBJ2-2, the V gene TRBV5-1, with D uncertain. CDR1 is SGHRS, CDR2 YFSETQ, per germline. There are 14 residues in the CDR3. Trimming left V 2 bases short and J 2 bases short, with 7 bases between. The CDR3 nucleotides read TGCGCCAGCAGCTTCCGGCGAAACACCGGGGAGCTGTTTTTT. Its protein product is CASSFRRNTGELFF.

The V and J genes are TRBV4-1 and TRBJ2-3; 12 bases line up with TRBD2. Germline V CDR1 and CDR2: MGHRA, YSYEKL. The trim removed 4 bases at V and 6 bases at J, leaving 8 bases unmatched. The CDR3 spans 16 residues. The CDR3 here is CASSPWTSGEGDTQYF. CDR3 nucleotide sequence: TGCGCCAGCAGCCCCTGGACTAGCGGGGAGGGTGATACGCAGTATTTT.

The sample holds one count of this clone. This chain joins TRBV6-5 and TRBJ2-5; the match to TRBD2 covers 7 bases. This CDR3 spans 14 amino acids. V was pared by 5 bases and J by 3 bases, with 6 bases of the junction left unmatched. Germline V CDR1 and CDR2: MNHEY, SVGAGI. CDR3 in DNA: TGTGCCAGCAGTCCTTGGGGGGGGAAAGAGACCCAGTACTTC. Its translation is CASSPWGGKETQYF.

Only a few counts were recorded for this clone. The V gene is TRBV2, the J gene TRBJ2-7; D is unclear. The CDR3 consists of 12 residues. Germline V gives CDR1 SNHLY, CDR2 FYNNEI. The V end lost 7 bases, the J end lost 7 bases, and 14 bases lay between the germline ends. The CDR3 loop is CASIEGPEEQYF. In DNA, the CDR3 is TGTGCCAGCATCGAAGGCCCCGAGGAGCAGTACTTC.

V and J are TRBV5-6 and TRBJ2-1; no firm D call. Per the germline V gene, CDR1 is SGHDT and CDR2 is YYEEEE. Deletions cut 2 bases from V and 5 bases from J, with 2 bases between. The CDR3 has 11 amino acids. CDR3 loop: CASSFDNEQFF. As DNA, the CDR3 is TGTGCCAGCAGCTTCGACAATGAGCAGTTCTTC. Supplemented by reference TRBV5-6 and TRBJ2-1, the full variable domain reads DAGVTQSPTHLIKTRGQQVTLRCSPKSGHDTVSWYQQALGQGPQFIFQYYEEEERQRGNFPDRFSGHQFPNYSSELNVNALLLGDSALYLCASSFDNEQFFGPGTRLTVL.

There are a few counts of this clone. The rearrangement links TRBV11-1 to TRBJ2-5; 10 nucleotides match TRBD2. CDR3 length: 16 amino acids. Unmatched junction bases numbered 9, after V lost 5 bases and J lost 3 bases. CDR1 SGHAT and CDR2 FQDESV come from the germline V gene (reference sequence). The CDR3 is CASSRAGGLYEETQYF. The CDR3 DNA follows: TGTGCCAGCAGCAGAGCGGGGGGGCTATATGAAGAGACCCAGTACTTC.

This clone has just a few counts. The CDR3 reads CASSSSGYEQYF. The CDR3 nucleotides are TGTGCCAGCAGCTCCTCGGGCTACGAGCAGTACTTC. This chain links TRBV11-2 with TRBJ2-7; D not certain. CDR3 size: 12 residues. The V and J ends lost 4 bases and 3 bases respectively, with 7 bases between them. Germline V gene sequence: CDR1 SGHAT, CDR2 FQNNGV.

This clone was found a few times. The chain recombines TRBV18 with TRBJ2-7; TRBD1 matches at 9 bases. Germline assignment: CDR1 KGHSH and CDR2 LQKENI. The V segment lost 6 bases and the J segment 6 bases; nucleotides outside the gene matches: 18. This CDR3 contains 17 residues. The CDR3 nucleotides read TGTGCCAGCTCCCCCCTCCCGCCGGGACAGGGTTCGGGCGAGCAGTACTTC. Residues: CASSPLPPGQGSGEQYF. The whole variable domain, filled in from reference TRBV18 and TRBJ2-7, reads NAGVMQNPRHLVRRRGQEARLRCSPMKGHSHVYWYRQLPEEGLKFMVYLQKENIIDESGMPKERFSAEFPKEGPSILRIQQVVRGDSAAYFCASSPLPPGQGSGEQYFGPGTRLTVT.

This clone was recorded once. The chain has TRBV28 and TRBJ2-5; D could derive from TRBD1 or TRBD2 (5 bases each). The V end lost 2 bases, the J end lost 4 bases, and 11 bases lay between the germline ends. In germline, CDR1 is MDHEN, CDR2 SYDVKM. There are 14 residues in the CDR3. CDR3 DNA: TGTGCCAGCAGTTTAGAGGCAGGGAGAGAGACCCAGTACTTC. Amino acid sequence: CASSLEAGRETQYF.

The V call is TRBV6-5, the J call TRBJ2-5; D perhaps matches TRBD2 (5 bases). The V end lost 0 bases, the J end lost 7 bases, and 12 bases lay between the germline ends. Germline V lookup: CDR1 MNHEY, CDR2 SVGAGI. The CDR3 sequence is 14 residues long. As DNA, the CDR3 is TGTGCCAGCAGTTACTCAGAGGGTTTGGGGACCCAGTACTTC. Protein sequence: CASSYSEGLGTQYF.

The chain recombines TRBV7-2 with TRBJ2-7, with D possibly TRBD1 on 6 matching bases. V was shortened by 1 base and J by 2 bases, with 9 bases between the two germline ends. The germline V gene has CDR1 SGHTA and CDR2 FQGNSA. The CDR3 loop spans 14 amino acids. CDR3 loop: CASSLVWGPYEQYF. The CDR3 coding sequence is TGTGCCAGCAGCTTAGTGTGGGGGCCCTACGAGCAGTACTTC.

This clone appeared once. V usage is TRBV7-9 and J usage is TRBJ1-4, with unresolved D. The CDR3 runs to 14 residues. Between the trimmed V and J ends, which lost 2 bases and 5 bases, there was a span of 9 bases. Per the germline V gene, CDR1 is SEHNR and CDR2 is FQNEAQ (reference sequence). CDR3 loop: CASSLPEENEKLFF. The CDR3 DNA sequence: TGTGCCAGCAGCTTACCCGAGGAAAATGAAAAACTGTTTTTT.

This clone has only a few counts. Within the sample, other DNA sequences also encode this same CDR3. The chain uses TRBV18 and TRBJ2-3, with D uncertain. The CDR3 spans 13 residues. The germline CDR1 and CDR2 sequences are KGHSH and LQKENI. Trimming removed 0 bases at V and 0 bases at J, with 1 base between. The CDR3 DNA sequence: TGTGCCAGCTCACCACCTAGCACAGATACGCAGTATTTT. Translated, it gives CASSPPSTDTQYF.

The chain joins TRBV6-5 to TRBJ2-3; D unclear. Trimming took off 0 bases at V and 2 bases at J, with 3 bases between the two ends. There are 13 residues in the CDR3. Germline lookup yields CDR1 MNHEY and CDR2 SVGAGI. In nucleotides, the CDR3 is TGTGCCAGCAGTTACTCAAACACAGATACGCAGTATTTT. It codes for CASSYSNTDTQYF.

This chain joins TRBV2 and TRBJ2-2; 8 positions agree with TRBD1. Germline CDR1 is SNHLY and CDR2 is FYNNEI. The junction had 8 bases not matched to a gene; V was cut back by 7 bases and J by 1 base. The CDR3 has 16 amino acids. CDR3 coding DNA: TGTGCCAGCACCAAGGGTGGGACAGGGAACACCGGGGAGCTGTTTTTT. This sequence encodes CASTKGGTGNTGELFF.

V usage is TRBV2 and J usage is TRBJ1-5; no clear D gene. This CDR3 comprises 12 residues. Per germline, CDR1 SNHLY and CDR2 FYNNEI. Between the trimmed V and J ends, which lost 4 bases and 7 bases, there was a span of 8 bases. This CDR3 is CASSGVAQPQHF. CDR3 nucleotide sequence: TGTGCCAGCAGTGGCGTCGCCCAGCCCCAGCATTTT.

This clone was counted a single time. The rearrangement uses TRBV10-1 and TRBJ2-3; no definite D call. CDR1 is WNHNN and CDR2 is SYGVQD in the germline V gene (reference sequence). CDR3 length: 14 amino acids. V shed 5 bases and J shed 2 bases, with 11 bases lying between them. CDR3 protein: CASSHLRDTDTQYF. CDR3 DNA sequence: TGCGCCAGCAGTCATCTTCGAGACACAGATACGCAGTATTTT.

Here the CDR3 reads CASRPGGSYNEQFF. In DNA, the CDR3 is TGTGCCAGTAGGCCAGGGGGCTCCTACAATGAGCAGTTCTTC. The V gene is TRBV19, the J gene TRBJ2-1, with 7 bases matching TRBD1. This CDR3 has 14 amino acids. The V gene end was trimmed by 6 bases and the J gene end by 0 bases; junction bases not matched to a gene: 2. Germline CDR1 LNHDA, CDR2 SQIVND (reference sequence). The variable domain in full, with the rest retrieved from reference TRBV19 and TRBJ2-1, is DGGITQSPKYLFRKEGQNVTLSCEQNLNHDAMYWYRQDPGQGLRLIYYSQIVNDFQKGDIAEGYSVSREKKESFPLTVTSAQKNPTAFYLCASRPGGSYNEQFFGPGTRLTVL.

Concerning this clone itself: This sample also contains other DNA sequences that code for the same CDR3. The chain couples TRBV14 to TRBJ2-2; D unclear. CDR1 and CDR2 (germline): SGHDN, FVKESK. The CDR3 consists of 13 residues. The V end lost 1 base, the J end lost 2 bases, and 2 bases lay between the germline ends. CDR3 sequence (DNA): TGTGCCAGCAGCCAAGTCAACACCGGGGAGCTGTTTTTT. Its translation: CASSQVNTGELFF.

The V and J genes are TRBV9 and TRBJ2-1; either TRBD1 or TRBD2 may supply D (6 bases each). Trimming took 0 bases from V and 9 from J, leaving 7 bases between them. The germline V gene has CDR1 SGDLS and CDR2 YYNGEE. The length of the CDR3 is 12 residues. CDR3 nucleotides: TGTGCCAGCAGCGTAGGGGGGGCTGAGCAGTTCTTC. Residues: CASSVGGAEQFF.

A word on this clone: The junction shows a germline mismatch at one end, possibly a read error. The rearrangement links TRBV7-7 to TRBJ2-5; D not certain. This CDR3 is built from 12 residues. Germline values: CDR1 SSHAT, CDR2 FNYEAQ (reference sequence). DNA of the CDR3: TGTGCTAGCAGCTTAAACGGGGAGACCCAGTACTTC. Its translation is CASSLNGETQYF.

The chain carries TRBV6-1 and TRBJ2-4, with 9 positions matching TRBD2. Germline V gene sequence: CDR1 MNHNS, CDR2 SASEGT. With 4 bases clipped from V and 3 bases from J, the junction kept 19 bases outside the gene matches. The CDR3 loop spans 20 amino acids. Here the CDR3 reads CASSVPSQRGENRGKNIQYF. In DNA, the CDR3 is TGTGCCAGCAGTGTACCATCACAGCGGGGGGAAAACCGGGGCAAAAACATTCAGTACTTC.

The chain combines TRBV13 with TRBJ2-1, with 9 bases identical to TRBD2. This CDR3 is 16 amino acids long. CDR1 PRHDT and CDR2 FYEKMQ come from the germline V gene (reference sequence). The junction had 1 base not matched to a gene; V was cut back by 0 bases and J by 1 base. The CDR3 loop reads CASSLGLAGSYNEQFF. CDR3 nucleotide sequence: TGTGCCAGCAGCTTAGGACTAGCGGGTTCCTACAATGAGCAGTTCTTC. Complete variable domain (other parts from reference TRBV13 and TRBJ2-1): AAGVIQSPRHLIKEKRETATLKCYPIPRHDTVYWYQQGPGQDPQFLISFYEKMQSDKGSIPDRFSAQQFSDYHSELNMSSLELGDSALYFCASSLGLAGSYNEQFFGPGTRLTVL.

The V and J genes are TRBV5-1 and TRBJ2-5, with D unclear. CDR3 size: 16 residues. Germline lookup yields CDR1 SGHRS and CDR2 YFSETQ. Trimming removed 0 bases at V and 1 base at J, with 13 bases between. CDR3 amino acids: CASSLASQRFQETQYF. DNA for the CDR3: TGCGCCAGCAGCTTGGCCAGTCAACGGTTCCAAGAGACCCAGTACTTC.